The entry that follows covers one TCR beta chain sequence. Its antigen is unidentified. CDR1 is ENHRY and CDR2 is SYGVKD in the germline V gene. This CDR3 spans 14 amino acids. V was pared by 6 bases and J by 3 bases, with 11 bases between. This sample was included in a study of long-term antiretroviral therapy in people with HIV. On the study more broadly: The earliest samples came about a decade before the 2015 immediate-ART recommendation.

Findings and caveats of the study: Post-ART, diversity grew, though it stayed under transplant donor control levels. Clonal populations expanded prior to ART predominated within the repertoire at all time points. Narrower CDR3 length ranges marked HIV repertoires relative to controls.

Version v3.0 of the immunoSEQ assay ran at survey level. The data were produced by immunoSEQ multiplex PCR, yet TCRdb's version contains in-frame clones alone and is incomplete. The sample gives some 35,000 clones, over 75% of which show up once; approximately 6.1% is in the top ten. The material was unsorted PBMCs, obtained 0.6 years after starting antiretroviral therapy. The sequence was obtained from a man between 18 and 29 years old with HIV. The chain recombines TRBV10-3 with TRBJ2-2; no clear D. CDR3 in DNA: TGTGCCATCAGCCGTGATGGGGACACCGGGGAGCTGTTTTTT. This codes for CAISRDGDTGELFF.